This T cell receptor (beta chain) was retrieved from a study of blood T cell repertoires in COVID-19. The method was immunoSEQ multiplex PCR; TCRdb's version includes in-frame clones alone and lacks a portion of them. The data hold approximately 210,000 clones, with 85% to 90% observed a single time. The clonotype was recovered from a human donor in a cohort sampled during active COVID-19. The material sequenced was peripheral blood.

The CDR3 loop reads CASSLFHRGQGSGYTF. CDR3 DNA sequence: TGTGCCAGCAGTTTATTTCACCGAGGACAGGGAAGTGGCTACACCTTC. This rearrangement joins TRBV28 to TRBJ1-2, with 8 bases identical to TRBD1. Germline CDR1 and CDR2: MDHEN and SYDVKM. The CDR3 loop spans 16 amino acids. J lost 7 bases, V lost 1 base, and 11 bases had no gene match.